The table lists the clone carrying this T cell receptor (beta chain) with a few counts. Its antigen is undetermined. Only one heparinised blood draw was taken per donor, and its volume averaged approximately 0.11 L. The source of the sample is a study of beta chain features in type 1 diabetes. Study-level information: Cells sorted and examined across all samples totaled more than 95,000,000.

V gave up 3 bases and J gave up 6 bases; unmatched junction bases: 3. The CDR3 contains 14 residues. The germline V gene encodes CDR1 MDHEN and CDR2 SYDVKM. Findings and caveats of the study: There was a moderate but significant shortening of TCRB CDR3s in all four CD4+ subsets of Type 1 diabetes patients. Whether HLA type influences TCRB rearrangement remained unresolved here. Fewer junction insertions and more nucleotide deletions appeared in type 1 diabetes patients.

The investigators reverse transcribed all of the isolated RNA, so they sequenced expressed TCRB transcripts. Some clones are missing from TCRdb's copy, which holds only in-frame ones; the method was immunoSEQ multiplex PCR. The table records 600,000 to 700,000 clones, around 12% of them present only once. Material: naive CD4+ T cells from blood. This receptor was taken from a man aged 30 to 45 with type 1 diabetes. The chain has TRBV28 and TRBJ1-5; 9 positions agree with TRBD1. CDR3 nucleotides: TGTGCCAGCAGTTTGGGGACAGGGAGTCAGCCCCAGCATTTT. As protein: CASSLGTGSQPQHF.